The clone carrying this T cell receptor (beta chain) has a count of ten or more. The time point: sample taken at primary tumor resection. The sequenced material consisted of unsorted whole RNA from tumor, nontumor lung or frozen PBMC. The source of the sample is a study of spatial heterogeneity in lung cancer. TCRdb recomputed calls from the 5' RACE reads with MiXCR, one row per CDR3 protein. The table lists thousands of distinct CDR3 sequences, roughly 5.9% of them singletons. This clonotype was sampled from a male donor with early-stage non-small cell lung cancer. Sequenced here: PBMCs, sampled at surgery.

CDR3 nucleotides: TGTGCCAGCATCTCAGGGGGGAAAGGGACTGAAGCTTTCTTT. Translation gives CASISGGKGTEAFF. V usage is TRBV12-3 or TRBV12-4 and J usage is TRBJ1-1; 7 bases agree with TRBD1. Unmatched junction bases numbered 10, after V lost 7 bases and J lost 5 bases. The CDR3 extends over 14 amino acids.